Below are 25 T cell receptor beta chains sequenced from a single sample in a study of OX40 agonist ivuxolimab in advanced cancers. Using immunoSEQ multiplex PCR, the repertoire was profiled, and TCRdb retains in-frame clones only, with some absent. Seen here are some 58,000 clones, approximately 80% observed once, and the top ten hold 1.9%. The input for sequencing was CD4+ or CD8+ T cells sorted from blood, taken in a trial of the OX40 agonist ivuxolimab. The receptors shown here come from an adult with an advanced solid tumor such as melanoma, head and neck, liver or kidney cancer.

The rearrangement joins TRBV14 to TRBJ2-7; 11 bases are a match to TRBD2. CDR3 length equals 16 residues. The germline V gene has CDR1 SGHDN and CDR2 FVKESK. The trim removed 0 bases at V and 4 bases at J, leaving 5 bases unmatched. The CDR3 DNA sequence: TGTGCCAGCAGCCAAGATCAGGCTAGCGGGAGGTACGAGCAGTACTTC. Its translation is CASSQDQASGRYEQYF. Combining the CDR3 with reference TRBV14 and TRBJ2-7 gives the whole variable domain EAGVTQFPSHSVIEKGQTVTLRCDPISGHDNLYWYRRVMGKEIKFLLHFVKESKQDESGMPNNRFLAERTGGTYSTLKVQPAELEDSGVYFCASSQDQASGRYEQYFGPGTRLTVT.

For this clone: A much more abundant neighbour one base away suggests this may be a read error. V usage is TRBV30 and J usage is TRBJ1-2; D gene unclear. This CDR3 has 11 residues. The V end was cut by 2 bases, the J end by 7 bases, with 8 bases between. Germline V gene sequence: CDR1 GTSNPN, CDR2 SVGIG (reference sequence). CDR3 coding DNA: TGTGCCTGGAGTTGGGAGGGTGGCTACACCTTC. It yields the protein CAWSWEGGYTF.

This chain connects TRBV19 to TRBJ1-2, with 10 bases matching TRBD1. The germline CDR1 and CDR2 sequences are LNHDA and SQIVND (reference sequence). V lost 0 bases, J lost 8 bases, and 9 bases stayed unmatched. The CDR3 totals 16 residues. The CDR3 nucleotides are TGTGCCAGTAGTATAGATCACTCGACAGGGGGCATCGGCTACACCTTC. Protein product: CASSIDHSTGGIGYTF.

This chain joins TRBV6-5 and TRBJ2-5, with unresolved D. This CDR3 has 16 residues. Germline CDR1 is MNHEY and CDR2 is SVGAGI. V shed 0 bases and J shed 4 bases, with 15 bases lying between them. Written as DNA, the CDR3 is TGTGCCAGCAGTTACTCGCCCCGGACGGGCGGAGAGACCCAGTACTTC. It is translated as CASSYSPRTGGETQYF.

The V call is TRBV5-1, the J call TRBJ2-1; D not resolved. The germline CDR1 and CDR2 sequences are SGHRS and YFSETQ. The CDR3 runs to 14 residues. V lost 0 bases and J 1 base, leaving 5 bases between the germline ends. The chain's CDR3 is CASSLEASYNEQFF. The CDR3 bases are TGCGCCAGCAGCTTGGAAGCGTCCTACAATGAGCAGTTCTTC.

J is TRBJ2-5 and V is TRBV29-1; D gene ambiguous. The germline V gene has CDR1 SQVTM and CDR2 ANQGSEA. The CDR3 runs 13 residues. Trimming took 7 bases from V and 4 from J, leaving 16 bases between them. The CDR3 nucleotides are TGCAGCGGGGAAGCTGGTGTCGGAGAGACCCAGTACTTC. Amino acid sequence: CSGEAGVGETQYF.

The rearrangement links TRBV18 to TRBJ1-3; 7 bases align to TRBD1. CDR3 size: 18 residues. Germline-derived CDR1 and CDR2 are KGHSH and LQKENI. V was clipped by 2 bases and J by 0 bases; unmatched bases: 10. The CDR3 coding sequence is TGTGCCAGCTCACCATTGACAGGGCCCCTTAGCTCTGGAAACACCATATATTTT. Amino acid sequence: CASSPLTGPLSSGNTIYF.

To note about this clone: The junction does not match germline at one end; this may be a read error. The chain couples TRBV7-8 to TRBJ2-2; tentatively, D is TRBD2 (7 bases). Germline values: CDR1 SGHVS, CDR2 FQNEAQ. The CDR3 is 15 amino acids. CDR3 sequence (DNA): TGTGCCAGCACCTTAGGGAGGGGGGACACCGGGGAGCTGTTTTTT. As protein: CASTLGRGDTGELFF. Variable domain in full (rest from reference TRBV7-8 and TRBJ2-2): GAGVSQSPRYKVAKRGQDVALRCDPISGHVSLFWYQQALGQGPEFLTYFQNEAQLDKSGLPSDRFFAERPEGSVSTLKIQRTQQEDSAVYLCASTLGRGDTGELFFGEGSRLTVL.

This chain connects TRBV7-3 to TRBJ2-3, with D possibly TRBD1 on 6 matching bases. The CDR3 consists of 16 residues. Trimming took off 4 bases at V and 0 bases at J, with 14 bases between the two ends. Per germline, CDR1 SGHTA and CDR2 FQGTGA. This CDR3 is CASSYLQGGSTDTQYF. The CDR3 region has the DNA TGTGCCAGCAGCTACCTACAGGGCGGGAGCACAGATACGCAGTATTTT.

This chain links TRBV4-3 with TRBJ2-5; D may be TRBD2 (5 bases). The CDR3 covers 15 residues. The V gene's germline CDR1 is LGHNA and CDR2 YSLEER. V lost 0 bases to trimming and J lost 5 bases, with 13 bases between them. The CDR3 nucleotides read TGCGCCAGCAGCCAAGATGTATCGAGGGTGGAGACCCAGTACTTC. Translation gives CASSQDVSRVETQYF.

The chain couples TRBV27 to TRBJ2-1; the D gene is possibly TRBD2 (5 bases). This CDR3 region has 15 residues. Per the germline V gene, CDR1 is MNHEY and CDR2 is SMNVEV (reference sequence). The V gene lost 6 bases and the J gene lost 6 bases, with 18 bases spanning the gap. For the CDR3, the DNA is TGTGCCAGCAGCTCCGCCTGGGGAGTGGCCAATGAGCAGTTCTTC. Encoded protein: CASSSAWGVANEQFF.

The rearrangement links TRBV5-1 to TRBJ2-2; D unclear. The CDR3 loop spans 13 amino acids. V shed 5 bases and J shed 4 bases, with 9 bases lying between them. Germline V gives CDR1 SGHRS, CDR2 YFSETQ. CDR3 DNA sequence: TGCGCCAGCAGGGAAGGCCCCACCGGGGAGCTGTTTTTT. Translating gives CASREGPTGELFF.

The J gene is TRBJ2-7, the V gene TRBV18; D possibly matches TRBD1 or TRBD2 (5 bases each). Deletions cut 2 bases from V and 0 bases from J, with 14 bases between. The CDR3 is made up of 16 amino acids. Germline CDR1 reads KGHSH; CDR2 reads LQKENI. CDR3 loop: CASSPDLGADSYEQYF. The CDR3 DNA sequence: TGTGCCAGCTCACCAGACCTCGGGGCCGACTCCTACGAGCAGTACTTC.

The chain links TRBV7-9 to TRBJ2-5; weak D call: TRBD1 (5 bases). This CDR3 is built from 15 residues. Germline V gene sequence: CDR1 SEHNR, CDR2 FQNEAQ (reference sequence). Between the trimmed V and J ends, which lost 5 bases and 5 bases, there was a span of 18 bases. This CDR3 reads CASSPHLPTVETQYF. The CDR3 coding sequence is TGTGCCAGCAGCCCCCACCTGCCGACAGTCGAGACCCAGTACTTC.

Here the CDR3 DNA reads TGTGCCAGCAGCAGTCCGACAGGGACAGAAGAGACCCAGTACTTC. Translation: CASSSPTGTEETQYF. The J gene is TRBJ2-5, the V gene TRBV5-4, with 7 bases lining up with TRBD1. J lost 3 bases, V lost 4 bases, and 9 bases had no gene match. Germline V lookup: CDR1 SGHNT, CDR2 YYREEE (reference sequence). The length of the CDR3 is 15 residues.

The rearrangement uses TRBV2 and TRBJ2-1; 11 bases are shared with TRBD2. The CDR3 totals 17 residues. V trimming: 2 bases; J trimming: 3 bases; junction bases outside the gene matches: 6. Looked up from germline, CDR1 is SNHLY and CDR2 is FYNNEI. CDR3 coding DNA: TGTGCCAGCAGTGAATTTGGTAGCGGGAGGGTCTACAATGAGCAGTTCTTC. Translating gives CASSEFGSGRVYNEQFF.

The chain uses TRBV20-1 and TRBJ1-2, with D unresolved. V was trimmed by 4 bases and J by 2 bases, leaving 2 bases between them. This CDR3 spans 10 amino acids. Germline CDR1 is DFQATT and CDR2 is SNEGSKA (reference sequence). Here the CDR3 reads CSATNYGYTF. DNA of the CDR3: TGCAGTGCTACAAACTATGGCTACACCTTC.

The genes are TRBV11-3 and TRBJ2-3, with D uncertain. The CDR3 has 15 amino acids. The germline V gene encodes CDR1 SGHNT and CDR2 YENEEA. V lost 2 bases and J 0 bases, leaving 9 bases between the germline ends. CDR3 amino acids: CASSLLRQSTDTQYF. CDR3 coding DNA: TGTGCCAGCAGCTTATTAAGGCAGAGCACAGATACGCAGTATTTT.

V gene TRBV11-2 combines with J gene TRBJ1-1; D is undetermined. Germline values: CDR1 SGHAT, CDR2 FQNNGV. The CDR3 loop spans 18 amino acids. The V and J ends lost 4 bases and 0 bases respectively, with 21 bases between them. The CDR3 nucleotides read TGTGCCAGCAGCTCCGTAGCGGGTAGGATGGGAGTGAACACTGAAGCTTTCTTT. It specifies CASSSVAGRMGVNTEAFF.

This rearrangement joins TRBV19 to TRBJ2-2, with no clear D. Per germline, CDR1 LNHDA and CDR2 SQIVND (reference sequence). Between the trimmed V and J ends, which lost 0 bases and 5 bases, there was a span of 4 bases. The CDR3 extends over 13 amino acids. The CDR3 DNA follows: TGTGCCAGTAGTATAGAAGTAACCGGGGAGCTGTTTTTT. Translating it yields CASSIEVTGELFF.

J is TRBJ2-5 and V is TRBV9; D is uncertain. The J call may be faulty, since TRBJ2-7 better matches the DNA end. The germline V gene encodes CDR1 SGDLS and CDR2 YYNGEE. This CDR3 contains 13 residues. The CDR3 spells CASSPRSSYEQYF. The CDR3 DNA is TGTGCCAGCAGCCCAAGGAGCTCCTACGAGCAGTACTTC.

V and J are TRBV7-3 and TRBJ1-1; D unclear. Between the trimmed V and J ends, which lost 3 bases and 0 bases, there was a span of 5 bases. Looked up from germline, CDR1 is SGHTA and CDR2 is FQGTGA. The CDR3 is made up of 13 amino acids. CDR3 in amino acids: CASSLDLNTEAFF. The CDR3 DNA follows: TGTGCCAGCAGCTTGGATTTGAACACTGAAGCTTTCTTT.

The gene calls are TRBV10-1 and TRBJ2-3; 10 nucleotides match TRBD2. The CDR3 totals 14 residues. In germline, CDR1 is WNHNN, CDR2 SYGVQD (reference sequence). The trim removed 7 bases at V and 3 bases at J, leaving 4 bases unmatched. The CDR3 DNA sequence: TGCGCCAGCACTAGCGGGAGTACAACAGATACGCAGTATTTT. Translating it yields CASTSGSTTDTQYF.

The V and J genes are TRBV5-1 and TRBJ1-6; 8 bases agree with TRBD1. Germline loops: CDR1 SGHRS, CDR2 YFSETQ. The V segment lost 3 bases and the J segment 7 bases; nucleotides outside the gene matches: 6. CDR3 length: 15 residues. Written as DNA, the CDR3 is TGCGCCAGCAGCTCGCTGACAGGGGAAAATTCACCCCTCCACTTT. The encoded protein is CASSSLTGENSPLHF.

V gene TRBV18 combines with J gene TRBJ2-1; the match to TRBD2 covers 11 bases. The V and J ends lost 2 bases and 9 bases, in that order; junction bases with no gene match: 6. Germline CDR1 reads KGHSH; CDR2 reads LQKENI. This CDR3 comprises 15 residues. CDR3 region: CASSPDLAGGGEQFF. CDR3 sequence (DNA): TGTGCCAGCTCACCAGATCTAGCGGGAGGCGGTGAGCAGTTCTTC. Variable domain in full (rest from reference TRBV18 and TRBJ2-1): NAGVMQNPRHLVRRRGQEARLRCSPMKGHSHVYWYRQLPEEGLKFMVYLQKENIIDESGMPKERFSAEFPKEGPSILRIQQVVRGDSAAYFCASSPDLAGGGEQFFGPGTRLTVL.